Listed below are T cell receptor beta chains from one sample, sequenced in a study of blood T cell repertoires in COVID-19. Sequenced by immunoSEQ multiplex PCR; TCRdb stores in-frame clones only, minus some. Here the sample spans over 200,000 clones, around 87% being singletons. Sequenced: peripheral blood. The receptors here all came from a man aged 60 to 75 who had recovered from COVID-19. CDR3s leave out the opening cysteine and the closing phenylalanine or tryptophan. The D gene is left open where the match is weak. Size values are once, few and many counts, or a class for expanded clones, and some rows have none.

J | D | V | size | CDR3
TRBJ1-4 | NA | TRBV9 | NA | ASSVGVNEKLF
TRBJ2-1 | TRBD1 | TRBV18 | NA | ASSLRDRGPDSYNEQF
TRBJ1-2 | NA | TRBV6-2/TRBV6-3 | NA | ASTPPQAHGYT
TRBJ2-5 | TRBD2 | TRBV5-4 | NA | ASSPTSGGSGETQY
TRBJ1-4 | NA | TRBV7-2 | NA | ASRFYGATNEKLF
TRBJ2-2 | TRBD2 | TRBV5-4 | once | ASSLGSGTAGGELF
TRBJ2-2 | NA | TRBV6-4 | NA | ASKQTRNTGELF
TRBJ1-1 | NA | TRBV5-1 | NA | ASSSQGRSTEAF
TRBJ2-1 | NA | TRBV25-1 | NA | ASSPISSYNEQF
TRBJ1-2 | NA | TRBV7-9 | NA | ASSAALLERGYT
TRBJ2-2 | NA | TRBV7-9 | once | ASSLAPTSAGELF
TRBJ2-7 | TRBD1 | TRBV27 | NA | ASSPLPMAGGN
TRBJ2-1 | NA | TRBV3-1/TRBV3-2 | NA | AIRGQGGGEQF
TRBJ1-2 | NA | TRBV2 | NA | ASSEMRGNGYT
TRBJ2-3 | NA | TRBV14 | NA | ASSRFGGRYPDTQY
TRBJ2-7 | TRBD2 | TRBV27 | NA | ASSSRPPGLAGAYEQY
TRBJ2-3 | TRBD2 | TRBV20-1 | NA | SATDRASGRVTSTDTQY
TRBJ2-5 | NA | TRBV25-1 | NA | ASSDSGETQY
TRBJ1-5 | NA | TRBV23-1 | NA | ASVPPDRPKGPQH
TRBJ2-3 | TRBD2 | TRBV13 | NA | ASSPSGAGGWTDTQY
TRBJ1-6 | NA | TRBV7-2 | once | ASSLAILGSSYNSPLH
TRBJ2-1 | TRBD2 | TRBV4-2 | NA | ASSPQLAAYNEQF
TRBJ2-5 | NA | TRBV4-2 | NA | ASSQDRSETQY
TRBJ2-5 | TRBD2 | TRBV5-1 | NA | ASSLGLAGDQETQY
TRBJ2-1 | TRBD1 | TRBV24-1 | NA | ATSPGTGGNHEQF
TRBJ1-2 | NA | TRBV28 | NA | ASSTRVGGYT
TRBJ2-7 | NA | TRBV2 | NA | ASLRQDYEQY
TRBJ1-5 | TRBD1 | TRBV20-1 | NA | SASMGQGYSNQPQH
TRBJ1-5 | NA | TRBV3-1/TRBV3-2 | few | ASSPQGGNQPQH
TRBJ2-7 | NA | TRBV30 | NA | AWSVGGTYEQY
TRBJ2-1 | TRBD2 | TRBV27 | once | ASSLTWEGLNEQF
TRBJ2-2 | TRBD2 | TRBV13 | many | ASSPGLAGGERRTGELF
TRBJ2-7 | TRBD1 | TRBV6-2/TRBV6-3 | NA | ASSYGTGVVHSYEQY
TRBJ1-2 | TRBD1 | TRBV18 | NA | ASSLSGQGALNYGYT
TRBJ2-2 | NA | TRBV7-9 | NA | ASSRQGGNTGELF
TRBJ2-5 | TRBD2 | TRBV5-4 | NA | ASSLTSGRTGQETQY
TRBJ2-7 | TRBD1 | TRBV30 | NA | AWSVWGQGPYEQY